One sample yielded the 31 T cell receptor beta chains listed below, sequenced in a study of CD8 T cell repertoires and HIV-1 epitope variants (dated by TCRdb to about 2020). These receptors' antigens are unknown. The library relied on the immunoSEQ multiplex PCR assay. Imported from immuneACCESS, the table was reduced by TCRdb to in-frame sequences with V and J called. These copies leave out some clones; in studies compared against another copy, an unresolved V gene accounts for under half, and the cause of the remainder is not known. The table for this sample lists 900 to 1,200 clones; under 80% of them were counted only once. The ten largest make up less than 50% of the sample. The sequencing input was cultured CD8+ T cells derived from PBMCs. These TCRs come from a male donor with HIV.

The sample holds a few counts of this clone. J is TRBJ2-2 and V is TRBV5-6; 8 bases fit TRBD2. Germline V gene lookup returns CDR1 SGHDT and CDR2 YYEEEE. V gave up 2 bases and J gave up 6 bases; unmatched junction bases: 12. The CDR3 extends over 17 amino acids. The CDR3 DNA reads TGTGCCAGCAGCTTTGCAAGTAGCGGGACGGTGGCCGGGGAGCTGTTTTTT. Translation: CASSFASSGTVAGELFF.

V usage is TRBV2 and J usage is TRBJ1-1; 7 bases are shared with TRBD1. After removal of 7 bases from V and 2 bases from J, the junction contained 10 bases not matched to a gene. The CDR3 loop spans 15 amino acids. Germline V gene data show CDR1 as SNHLY and CDR2 as FYNNEI. CDR3: CASTIGQVRNTEAFF. The CDR3 DNA reads TGTGCCAGCACAATAGGACAGGTGAGAAACACTGAAGCTTTCTTT.

The chain recombines TRBV30 with TRBJ1-1, with TRBD1 matching 7 bases. The CDR3 is 15 amino acids. Germline lookup yields CDR1 GTSNPN and CDR2 SVGIG (reference sequence). V shed 0 bases and J 4 bases; nucleotides not matched to a gene: 8. This chain's CDR3 is CAWSVSEGAGTEAFF. CDR3 DNA sequence: TGTGCCTGGAGTGTATCGGAGGGGGCTGGCACTGAAGCTTTCTTT.

This clone was detected only a few times. The rearrangement links TRBV27 to TRBJ1-1; 9 nucleotides agree with TRBD1. Germline V lookup: CDR1 MNHEY, CDR2 SMNVEV (reference sequence). Trimming cost V 5 bases and J 0 bases; bases outside gene matches: 4. The CDR3 runs to 15 residues. CDR3 residues: CASSPGQGMNTEAFF. The CDR3 nucleotides read TGTGCCAGCAGTCCCGGACAGGGGATGAACACTGAAGCTTTCTTT.

This clone occurred a few times. This chain connects TRBV28 to TRBJ1-4, with D possibly matching TRBD1 (6 bases). V was cut by 2 bases and J by 14 bases, with 12 bases left in between. This CDR3 has 12 residues. Per the germline V gene, CDR1 is MDHEN and CDR2 is SYDVKM. The CDR3 spells CASSLPGQPLFF. The CDR3 DNA reads as TGTGCCAGCAGTTTACCCGGACAGCCTCTGTTTTTT.

This clone was picked up a small number of times. The chain carries TRBV4-1 and TRBJ2-7; D gene unclear. V lost 4 bases and J 3 bases, leaving 10 bases between the germline ends. CDR1 MGHRA and CDR2 YSYEKL come from the germline V gene. The CDR3 has 13 amino acids. The CDR3 loop is CASSRILDYEQYF. The CDR3 coding sequence is TGCGCCAGCAGCCGTATACTCGACTACGAGCAGTACTTC.

This clone was picked up a small number of times. The chain has TRBV4-2 and TRBJ1-1; D ambiguous. CDR3 length equals 12 residues. Germline values: CDR1 LGHNA, CDR2 YNFKEQ. V gave up 1 base and J gave up 0 bases, with 0 bases separating them. CDR3 loop: CASSQVNTEAFF. In DNA, the CDR3 is TGTGCCAGCAGCCAAGTGAACACTGAAGCTTTCTTT.

Only a few counts were recorded for this clone. The rearrangement links TRBV7-9 to TRBJ1-5; D is perhaps TRBD1 (5 bases). CDR3 length: 12 amino acids. Germline V CDR1 and CDR2: SEHNR, FQNEAQ (reference sequence). Trimming pared 6 bases from V and 6 bases from J, leaving 9 bases between. The CDR3 here is CASRAGTQPQHF. CDR3 coding DNA: TGTGCCAGCAGAGCGGGGACTCAGCCCCAGCATTTT.

The rearrangement links TRBV14 to TRBJ2-7, with unresolved D. The CDR3 covers 14 residues. Germline V gene data show CDR1 as SGHDN and CDR2 as FVKESK. V was trimmed by 1 base and J by 3 bases, leaving 10 bases between them. The CDR3: CASSQVEEIYEQYF. CDR3 bases: TGTGCCAGCAGCCAAGTAGAGGAGATCTACGAGCAGTACTTC.

CDR3 nucleotide sequence: TGTGCCAGCAGTTACTCGGAAGGGAGTCCCGAGCAGTACTTC. Translating it yields CASSYSEGSPEQYF. This chain joins TRBV6-7 and TRBJ2-7; perhaps TRBD2 as D (5 bases). TRBV6-7 is placed among ORFs of uncertain function. V lost 0 bases and J 6 bases, leaving 12 bases between the germline ends. This CDR3 has 14 amino acids.

The CDR3 nucleotides read TGTGCCAGCAGTGAGGGAAGAAAGACCGGGGAGCTGTTTTTT. Translation: CASSEGRKTGELFF. The chain recombines TRBV6-4 with TRBJ2-2; D is undetermined. V lost 3 bases and J 5 bases, leaving 10 bases between the germline ends. The CDR3 length is 14 residues. Germline lookup yields CDR1 MRHNA and CDR2 SNTAGT.

CDR3: CASSQDLPGARFYGYTF. The CDR3 nucleotides are TGCGCCAGCAGCCAAGATCTTCCCGGGGCCAGGTTCTATGGCTACACCTTC. V is TRBV4-3 and J is TRBJ1-2, with D tentatively TRBD1 (5 bases). The CDR3 is 17 residues long. Germline values: CDR1 LGHNA, CDR2 YSLEER. V dropped 0 bases and J dropped 4 bases, with 18 bases sitting between them.

The V and J genes are TRBV5-1 and TRBJ2-3; the match to TRBD2 covers 11 bases. Germline loops: CDR1 SGHRS, CDR2 YFSETQ. With 4 bases clipped from V and 0 bases from J, the junction kept 10 bases outside the gene matches. The CDR3 has 18 residues. The CDR3 DNA reads as TGCGCCAGCAGCCCGACTAGCGGGACCACTCTGAGCACAGATACGCAGTATTTT. Translation: CASSPTSGTTLSTDTQYF.

This clone was observed a few times. The chain combines TRBV19 with TRBJ2-5; 10 bases align to TRBD1. Germline CDR1 and CDR2: LNHDA and SQIVND (reference sequence). The CDR3 has 14 residues. V gave up 7 bases and J gave up 5 bases; unmatched junction bases: 7. CDR3 in DNA: TGTGCCAGTACCCTTAGACAGGGGGCGGAGACCCAGTACTTC. This sequence encodes CASTLRQGAETQYF.

In regard to this clone: The junction shows a germline mismatch at one end, possibly a read error. The chain employs TRBV7-7 and TRBJ2-5, with TRBD2 matching 7 bases. The length of the CDR3 is 15 residues. Per germline, CDR1 SSHAT and CDR2 FNYEAQ (reference sequence). CDR3 in amino acids: CASSLTVAGEETQYF. Written as DNA, the CDR3 is TGTGCTAGCAGCTTAACGGTGGCGGGAGAAGAGACCCAGTACTTC.

The chain couples TRBV28 to TRBJ1-4; a possible D gene is TRBD1 (5 bases). Per the germline V gene, CDR1 is MDHEN and CDR2 is SYDVKM. V was trimmed by 2 bases and J by 5 bases, leaving 9 bases between them. This CDR3 comprises 14 residues. CDR3: CASSLLQGNEKLFF. As DNA, the CDR3 is TGTGCCAGCAGTTTACTGCAGGGAAATGAAAAACTGTTTTTT.

This chain links TRBV2 with TRBJ2-7; TRBD1 agrees at 9 bases. Germline V CDR1 and CDR2: SNHLY, FYNNEI. Trimming removed 3 bases from V and 5 bases from J; junction bases left unmatched: 8. The CDR3 is 15 amino acids. CDR3 loop: CASSEAFGTGNEQYF. In nucleotides, the CDR3 is TGTGCCAGCAGTGAGGCGTTCGGGACAGGGAACGAGCAGTACTTC.

The gene calls are TRBV29-1 and TRBJ2-1, with 10 bases that match TRBD2. The V gene end was trimmed by 3 bases and the J gene end by 6 bases; junction bases not matched to a gene: 8. The germline CDR1 and CDR2 sequences are SQVTM and ANQGSEA. The CDR3 contains 15 residues. This CDR3 reads CSVEVPSGSSNEQFF. As DNA, the CDR3 is TGCAGCGTTGAGGTGCCTAGCGGGAGTAGCAATGAGCAGTTCTTC.

By frequency in the sample, this clone is hyperexpanded (1% or more). This chain connects TRBV28 to TRBJ1-2; no clear D. With 8 bases removed from V and 1 base from J, the gap between germline ends came to 20 bases. The CDR3 spans 16 residues. Germline CDR1 and CDR2: MDHEN and SYDVKM. The CDR3 loop is CASGLYPLDLNYGYTF. The CDR3 coding sequence is TGTGCCAGCGGCTTATATCCCTTGGACCTTAACTATGGCTACACCTTC.

This CDR3 reads CSVELDRSYEQYF. The CDR3 region has the DNA TGCAGCGTTGAGCTCGACAGGTCCTACGAGCAGTACTTC. The chain joins TRBV29-1 to TRBJ2-7; D perhaps matches TRBD1 (6 bases). CDR3 length: 13 amino acids. The germline V gene has CDR1 SQVTM and CDR2 ANQGSEA. V was clipped by 3 bases and J by 1 base, with 10 bases between them.

The chain couples TRBV11-2 to TRBJ2-7; D may correspond to TRBD1 or TRBD2 (5 bases each). Trimming took off 3 bases at V and 3 bases at J, with 9 bases between the two ends. From germline, CDR1 is SGHAT and CDR2 FQNNGV. This CDR3 has 13 residues. CDR3 DNA sequence: TGTGCCAGCAGCTTTGGGGGAGACTACGAGCAGTACTTC. This sequence encodes CASSFGGDYEQYF.

This clone has a handful of counts. This chain uses TRBV10-3 with TRBJ2-7, with 8 bases matching TRBD1. Germline V gene data show CDR1 as ENHRY and CDR2 as SYGVKD. V lost 10 bases to trimming and J lost 0 bases; unmatched junction nucleotides: 2. The CDR3 runs 12 residues. This chain's CDR3 is CATGTGSYEQYF. CDR3 nucleotides: TGTGCCACCGGGACAGGCTCCTACGAGCAGTACTTC.

The table lists this clone with a few counts. The chain is built from TRBV18 and TRBJ2-1; no clear D gene. The V end lost 0 bases, the J end lost 6 bases, and 3 bases lay between the germline ends. The CDR3 contains 12 residues. Looked up from germline, CDR1 is KGHSH and CDR2 is LQKENI. The CDR3 coding sequence is TGTGCCAGCTCACCACCTAGCAATGAGCAGTTCTTC. Translation: CASSPPSNEQFF.

The chain employs TRBV7-9 and TRBJ2-1, with D uncertain. The V end lost 1 base, the J end lost 8 bases, and 6 bases lay between the germline ends. Germline V gives CDR1 SEHNR, CDR2 FQNEAQ (reference sequence). This CDR3 has 12 amino acids. CDR3 sequence: CASSLDPDEQFF. CDR3 DNA: TGTGCCAGCAGCTTAGATCCGGATGAGCAGTTCTTC.

This clone showed up just a few times. The chain links TRBV19 to TRBJ1-2; D is possibly TRBD1 (6 bases). The CDR3 spans 13 residues. Germline V gives CDR1 LNHDA, CDR2 SQIVND (reference sequence). The V end was cut by 7 bases, the J end by 7 bases, with 16 bases between. In DNA, the CDR3 is TGTGCCAGTATTGTTTACAGGGTCGGTGGCTACACCTTC. It codes for CASIVYRVGGYTF.

This chain joins TRBV28 and TRBJ1-2, with unresolved D. From germline, CDR1 is MDHEN and CDR2 SYDVKM. V was pared by 6 bases and J by 4 bases, with 9 bases between. CDR3 size: 12 residues. The CDR3 loop is CASRPDLYGYTF. The DNA for the CDR3 is TGTGCCAGCAGGCCAGATCTCTATGGCTACACCTTC.

V and J are TRBV6-5 and TRBJ2-7, with a tentative D call TRBD2 (5 bases). Trimming left V 5 bases short and J 4 bases short, with 12 bases between. The CDR3 spans 13 residues. Germline V CDR1 and CDR2: MNHEY, SVGAGI. This CDR3 reads CASSPQLEYEQYF. DNA for the CDR3: TGTGCCAGCAGTCCCCAACTAGAATACGAGCAGTACTTC.

This rearrangement joins TRBV6-6 to TRBJ2-7, with a tentative D call TRBD2 (5 bases). Germline CDR1 is MNHNY and CDR2 is SVGAGI (reference sequence). Trimming pared 4 bases from V and 3 bases from J, leaving 7 bases between. This CDR3 spans 12 amino acids. The CDR3 sequence is CASSSDYYEQYF. The CDR3 nucleotides read TGTGCCAGCAGTTCCGACTACTACGAGCAGTACTTC.

The chain is built from TRBV2 and TRBJ1-4; D gene ambiguous. Trimming removed 5 bases at V and 6 bases at J, with 19 bases between. Germline lookup yields CDR1 SNHLY and CDR2 FYNNEI. There are 16 residues in the CDR3. The CDR3 DNA follows: TGTGCCAGCAGTATGGGCTCACAGAGAAGGGATGAAAAACTGTTTTTT. Translating it yields CASSMGSQRRDEKLFF.

This clone has only a few counts. Here the CDR3 reads CASSPLGGSTTDTQYF. The CDR3 region has the DNA TGTGCCAGCTCACCACTAGGGGGCAGTACCACAGATACGCAGTATTTT. V and J are TRBV18 and TRBJ2-3; 7 positions agree with TRBD1. The length of the CDR3 is 16 residues. The germline V gene has CDR1 KGHSH and CDR2 LQKENI. V trimming: 1 base; J trimming: 2 bases; junction bases outside the gene matches: 6.

The DNA of the CDR3 is TGTGCCAGCAGTCGTAGGACGGGGGTAGGCGGCTACACCTTC. As protein: CASSRRTGVGGYTF. The chain has TRBV28 and TRBJ1-2, with D maybe TRBD1 (5 bases). CDR3 length: 14 amino acids. The V and J ends lost 5 bases and 8 bases respectively, with 18 bases between them. Looked up from germline, CDR1 is MDHEN and CDR2 is SYDVKM.